Sequencing of this TCR beta chain was carried out in a study of shared clonotypes between healthy human individuals. The study's findings and limits: Shared clonotypes across all four donors exceeded non-shared ones in generation probability. Naive CD4 clonotype sharing across several donors was 4% to 5.5%.

Among the donors, all were Caucasian adults who lived in Nashville, Tennessee. Assay runs were performed at deep level. Data came from immunoSEQ multiplex PCR; TCRdb stores just in-frame clones and leaves some out. This repertoire shows 2 million to 3 million clones, approximately 93% found once; its top ten account for about 0.34%. This clone was recorded a few times. Antigen unknown. This clonotype was obtained from a man aged 18 to 35 in good health. Some clones in this sample may be carry-over from other donors' samples. Sequencing was performed on naive CD4+ T cells from PBMCs. Subset specified: CD45RA+ positively selected.

Here the CDR3 DNA reads TGTGCCAGCTCACCCCAATCCCAGACCGGCTACACCTTC. Translation gives CASSPQSQTGYTF. V is TRBV18 and J is TRBJ1-2, with D unclear. With 3 bases removed from V and 8 bases from J, the gap between germline ends came to 13 bases. Per germline, CDR1 KGHSH and CDR2 LQKENI. This CDR3 is built from 13 residues.